This is a list of T cell receptor beta chains from one sample in a study of a mutant IDH1 vaccine in newly diagnosed glioma. Only in-frame clones appear in the TCRdb table, and some are missing; sequencing was by immunoSEQ multiplex PCR. The table has about 69,000 clones, 70% to 90% seen once. Their antigens are not known. The source material was PBMCs, sampled from a glioma patient whose treatment included an IDH1 peptide vaccine. The receptor source for this set is a man younger than 40 with glioma. Both conserved end residues are trimmed from each CDR3. Each record gives: CDR3 protein, J gene, V gene.

ASSESGTNQPQH,TRBJ1-5,TRBV10-1
ASSLAGAGETQY,TRBJ2-5,TRBV11-2
ASSLVGTSGSYNEQF,TRBJ2-1,TRBV11-2
ASSVGTGNVEGYT,TRBJ1-2,TRBV28
ASVGQMNTEAF,TRBJ1-1,TRBV2
ASSLVLNTEAF,TRBJ1-1,TRBV7-2
ASARQVYGYT,TRBJ1-2,TRBV2
ATTGVGYSNQPQH,TRBJ1-5,TRBV28
ASSTRNQPQH,TRBJ1-5,TRBV5-4
ATSSGRIYEQY,TRBJ2-7,TRBV15
ACISAPPYYGYT,TRBJ1-2,TRBV30
ASSLATGQYNYGYT,TRBJ1-2,TRBV7-8
ASSFQGGNQPQH,TRBJ1-5,TRBV27
ASSPRQGATYEQY,TRBJ2-7,TRBV18